This T cell receptor beta chain was retrieved from a study of Graves' ophthalmopathy and Graves' hyperthyroidism. This CDR3 has 14 residues. Unmatched junction bases numbered 3, after V lost 3 bases and J lost 2 bases. Germline V lookup: CDR1 SGDLS, CDR2 YYNGEE. TCR beta CDR3 amplification used RNA transcripts. HTBI-primed RT-PCR formed the first round, and a multiplex PCR formed the second. TCRdb ran MiXCR on the multiplex PCR reads and lists one entry per CDR3 protein. Among almost 750,000 distinct CDR3 sequences listed, 40% were seen once. This clonotype was seen ten or more times. The antigen remains unidentified. The study enrolled ophthalmopathy donors with moderate-to-severe activity, CAS ≥3, NOSPECS ≥4 and duration under 3 months. Study observations and caveats: The study's model predicted ophthalmopathy progression at about 68% sensitivity and 72.22% specificity. Detected in blood as well were most expanded thyroid clonotypes with frequency above 0.001.

The origin of this receptor is an adult man with Graves' ophthalmopathy. The chain has TRBV9 and TRBJ2-7, with TRBD2 matching 9 bases. The material sequenced was peripheral blood. The CDR3 DNA follows: TGTGCCAGCAGCGCGGCTAGCGGGGCCTACGAGCAGTACTTC. It is translated as CASSAASGAYEQYF.